The clone carrying this TCR beta chain has just one count. Antigen: not known. This entry is derived from a study of cytomegalovirus exposure and HLA in healthy donors. Findings of the study overall: TCR beta V- and J-gene trimming, according to a later analysis, was linked to a missense DCLRE1C variant. For cytomegalovirus status, the classifier reportedly gave diagnoses with high specificity and sensitivity.

13 Jbeta primers and 60 Vbeta primers were used for the PCR. Libraries were prepared by immunoSEQ multiplex PCR; TCRdb keeps only in-frame clonotypes and omits some of them. The table has a few hundred thousand clones, 85% to 90% seen once. Healthy bone marrow donors supplied every sample. Germline-derived CDR1 and CDR2 are SGHRS and YFSETQ. The CDR3 contains 16 residues. Trimming took off 0 bases at V and 2 bases at J, with 15 bases between the two ends. The sequenced sample consisted of PBMCs. The J gene is TRBJ2-7, the V gene TRBV5-1; TRBD2 is a possible D gene (5 bases). This receptor was taken from a woman younger than 30 in good health and CMV-seronegative. Here the CDR3 DNA reads TGCGCCAGCAGCTTGGCACCTGAGGGTCCACCCTACGAGCAGTACTTC. Protein sequence: CASSLAPEGPPYEQYF.